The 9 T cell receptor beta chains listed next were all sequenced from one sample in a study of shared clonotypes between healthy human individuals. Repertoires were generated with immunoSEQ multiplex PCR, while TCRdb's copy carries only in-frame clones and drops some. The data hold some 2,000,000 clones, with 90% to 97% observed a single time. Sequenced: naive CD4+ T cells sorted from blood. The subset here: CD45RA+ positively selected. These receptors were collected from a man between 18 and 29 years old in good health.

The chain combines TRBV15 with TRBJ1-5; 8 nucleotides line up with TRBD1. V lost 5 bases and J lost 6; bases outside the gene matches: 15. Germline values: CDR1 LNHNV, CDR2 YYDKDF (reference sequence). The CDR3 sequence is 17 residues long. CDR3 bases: TGTGCCACCAGCTTAACCTTTGGGACAGGAAGGAGTCAGCCCCAGCATTTT. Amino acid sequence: CATSLTFGTGRSQPQHF. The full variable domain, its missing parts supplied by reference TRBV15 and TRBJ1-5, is DAMVIQNPRYQVTQFGKPVTLSCSQTLNHNVMYWYQQKSSQAPKLLFHYYDKDFNNEADTPDNFQSRRPNTSFCFLDIRSPGLGDTAMYLCATSLTFGTGRSQPQHFGDGTRLSIL.

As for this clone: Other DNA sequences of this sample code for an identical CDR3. The chain's CDR3 is CASSLLAGSYNEQFF. Written as DNA, the CDR3 is TGCGCCAGCAGCTTACTAGCGGGGTCCTACAATGAGCAGTTCTTC. The V gene is TRBV5-1, the J gene TRBJ2-1; 10 bases are a match to TRBD2. V lost 2 bases and J lost 1; bases outside the gene matches: 0. Germline CDR1 SGHRS, CDR2 YFSETQ. The CDR3 is 15 residues long.

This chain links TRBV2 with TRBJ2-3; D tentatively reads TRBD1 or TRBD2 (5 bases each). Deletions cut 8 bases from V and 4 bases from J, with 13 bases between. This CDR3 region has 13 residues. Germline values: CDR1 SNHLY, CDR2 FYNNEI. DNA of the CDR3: TGTGCCAGCGGACTTCGGGGCGCAGATACGCAGTATTTT. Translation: CASGLRGADTQYF.

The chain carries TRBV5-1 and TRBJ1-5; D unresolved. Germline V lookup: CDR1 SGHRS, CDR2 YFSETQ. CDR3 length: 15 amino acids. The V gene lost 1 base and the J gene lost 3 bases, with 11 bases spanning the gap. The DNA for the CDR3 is TGCGCCAGCAGCTTGTCGGGTGGGGACAATCAGCCCCAGCATTTT. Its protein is CASSLSGGDNQPQHF.

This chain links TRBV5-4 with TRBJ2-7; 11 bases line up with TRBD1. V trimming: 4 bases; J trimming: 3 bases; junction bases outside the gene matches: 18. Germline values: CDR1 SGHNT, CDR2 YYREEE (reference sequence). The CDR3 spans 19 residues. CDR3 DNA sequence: TGTGCCAGCAGCCCTACACCCCGGGACAGGGGGGGGGAGTACTACGAGCAGTACTTC. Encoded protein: CASSPTPRDRGGEYYEQYF.

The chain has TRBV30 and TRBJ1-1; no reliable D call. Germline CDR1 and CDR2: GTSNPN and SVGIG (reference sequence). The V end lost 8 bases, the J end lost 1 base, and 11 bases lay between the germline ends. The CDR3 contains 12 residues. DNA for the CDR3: TGTGCCGCATACATTTGGAACACTGAAGCTTTCTTT. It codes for CAAYIWNTEAFF.

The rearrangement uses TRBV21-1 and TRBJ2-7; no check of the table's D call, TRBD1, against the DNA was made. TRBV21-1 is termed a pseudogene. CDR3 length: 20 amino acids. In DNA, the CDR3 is TGTGCCAGCAGCAAAGCTGTAAGGCATGTTGAGCCGGGACAGATCTACGAGCAGTACTTC. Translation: CASSKAVRHVEPGQIYEQYF.

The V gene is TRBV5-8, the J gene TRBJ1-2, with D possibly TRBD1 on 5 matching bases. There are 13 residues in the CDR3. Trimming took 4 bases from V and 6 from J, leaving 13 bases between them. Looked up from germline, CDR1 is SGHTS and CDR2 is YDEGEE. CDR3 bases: TGTGCCAGCAGCCCGGCAGGGACGGATGGCTACACCTTC. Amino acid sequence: CASSPAGTDGYTF.

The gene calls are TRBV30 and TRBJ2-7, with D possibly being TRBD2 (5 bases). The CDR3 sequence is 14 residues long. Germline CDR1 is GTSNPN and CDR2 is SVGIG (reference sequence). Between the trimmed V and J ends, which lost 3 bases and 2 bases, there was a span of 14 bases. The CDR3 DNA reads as TGTGCCTGGAGCCGGGATTCCCAAACCTACGAGCAGTACTTC. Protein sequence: CAWSRDSQTYEQYF. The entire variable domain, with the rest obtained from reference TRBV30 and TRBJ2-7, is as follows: SQTIHQWPATLVQPVGSPLSLECTVEGTSNPNLYWYRQAAGRGLQLLFYSVGIGQISSEVPQNLSASRPQDRQFILSSKKLLLSDSGFYLCAWSRDSQTYEQYFGPGTRLTVT.